These 15 T cell receptor beta chains were sequenced from one sample in a study of cytomegalovirus exposure and HLA in healthy donors. Researchers ran the PCR with 60 Vbeta and 13 Jbeta primers. Only in-frame clones appear in the TCRdb table, and some are missing; sequencing was by immunoSEQ multiplex PCR. Of nearly 110,000 clones in the sample, roughly 80% are singletons; the top ten hold less than 2%. Sample: PBMCs. Receptor source: a man aged 50 to 59 in good health and CMV-seronegative.

This chain joins TRBV10-2 and TRBJ1-3; 8 bases fit TRBD1. From germline, CDR1 is WSHSY and CDR2 SAAADI. V was pared by 7 bases and J by 6 bases, with 11 bases of the junction left unmatched. This CDR3 comprises 15 residues. In nucleotides, the CDR3 is TGCGCCAGCAAGACAGGGGCTCAATCGGTAAACACCATATATTTT. It translates to CASKTGAQSVNTIYF.

The CDR3 nucleotides are TGTGCCATCGGGGACAGGGAGGTCGAGCAGTACGTC. It specifies CAIGDREVEQYV. The gene calls are TRBV10-3 and TRBJ2-7, with TRBD1 matching 9 bases. CDR1 and CDR2 (germline): ENHRY, SYGVKD. The CDR3 consists of 12 residues. With V trimmed by 8 bases and J by 6 bases, 5 bases remained unmatched.

The sample holds a few counts of this clone. J is TRBJ2-3 and V is TRBV28, with TRBD2 as a possible D gene (6 bases). Trimming left V 6 bases short and J 0 bases short, with 10 bases between. The length of the CDR3 is 14 residues. CDR1 and CDR2 (germline): MDHEN, SYDVKM. The CDR3 coding sequence is TGTGCCAGCAGGTTAGCGGTCAGCACAGATACGCAGTATTTT. This translates into CASRLAVSTDTQYF.

The J gene is TRBJ1-5, the V gene TRBV2; 9 bases fit TRBD1. The CDR3 has 15 amino acids. Germline lookup yields CDR1 SNHLY and CDR2 FYNNEI. With V trimmed by 6 bases and J by 1 base, 4 bases remained unmatched. The CDR3 is CASRQGTGSNQPQHF. The CDR3 region has the DNA TGTGCCAGCAGACAAGGGACAGGGAGCAATCAGCCCCAGCATTTT.

V is TRBV5-6 and J is TRBJ1-5, with TRBD1 matching over 11 bases. Losses at the gene ends were 2 bases for V and 10 bases for J; bases not matched to a gene: 8. The CDR3 has 15 amino acids. Germline assignment: CDR1 SGHDT and CDR2 YYEEEE. The CDR3 nucleotides read TGTGCCAGCAGCTTAGGACAGGGGGCAGTCAGCCCCCAGCATTTT. The encoded protein is CASSLGQGAVSPQHF.

This chain connects TRBV28 to TRBJ2-3; a weak D match, TRBD1 (6 bases). The V gene's germline CDR1 is MDHEN and CDR2 SYDVKM. Trimming shortened V by 9 bases and J by 6 bases, and 13 bases separated the two germline ends. This CDR3 contains 12 residues. This CDR3 is CASIAQGDTQYF. CDR3 bases: TGTGCCAGTATTGCCCAGGGGGATACGCAGTATTTT.

This chain connects TRBV5-1 to TRBJ1-1, with D possibly matching TRBD1 (6 bases). Trimming pared 0 bases from V and 4 bases from J, leaving 13 bases between. Looked up from germline, CDR1 is SGHRS and CDR2 is YFSETQ. This CDR3 is 15 amino acids long. DNA of the CDR3: TGCGCCAGCAGCTTGGACCAGGGGTTGAGCACTGAAGCTTTCTTT. The encoded protein is CASSLDQGLSTEAFF.

The V gene is TRBV28, the J gene TRBJ1-2; 9 bases match TRBD1. Trimming took 7 bases from V and 6 from J; bases not matched to a gene: 6. Germline-derived CDR1 and CDR2 are MDHEN and SYDVKM. The CDR3 is made up of 13 amino acids. This chain's CDR3 is CASTQQGANGYTF. The CDR3 region has the DNA TGTGCCAGCACCCAACAGGGGGCAAATGGCTACACCTTC.

The CDR3 DNA reads TGCGCCAGCAGCCAAGATAGACAGACTGAAGCTTTCTTT. It translates to CASSQDRQTEAFF. The chain joins TRBV4-1 to TRBJ1-1, with a tentative D call TRBD1 (5 bases). V dropped 0 bases and J dropped 5 bases, with 7 bases sitting between them. The germline CDR1 and CDR2 sequences are MGHRA and YSYEKL. This CDR3 is built from 13 residues.

The CDR3: CASSVYGSSYEQYV. DNA for the CDR3: TGTGCCAGCAGTGTGTACGGGAGCTCCTACGAGCAGTACGTC. The gene calls are TRBV6-1 and TRBJ2-7; D is perhaps TRBD2 (6 bases). V lost 4 bases and J 0 bases, leaving 10 bases between the germline ends. This CDR3 contains 14 residues. From germline, CDR1 is MNHNS and CDR2 SASEGT.

This clone was seen once. An end of the junction differs from the germline gene, which may be a read error. This chain joins TRBV4-2 and TRBJ2-7, with 8 bases lining up with TRBD2. Per the germline V gene, CDR1 is LGHNA and CDR2 is YNFKEQ. The CDR3 is 12 residues long. CDR3 DNA sequence: TGTGCCAGCAGCCCAACCGCGGGACTAGAAACTTTC. This codes for CASSPTAGLETF.

The chain joins TRBV4-2 to TRBJ1-1; tentatively, D is TRBD1 (6 bases). CDR1 is LGHNA and CDR2 is YNFKEQ in the germline V gene. This CDR3 region has 17 residues. V dropped 0 bases and J dropped 0 bases, with 14 bases sitting between them. The CDR3 loop is CASSQDPGQMMNTEAFF. The CDR3 bases are TGTGCCAGCAGCCAAGATCCGGGACAAATGATGAACACTGAAGCTTTCTTT.

The V call is TRBV7-9, the J call TRBJ1-1; no clear D gene. The CDR3 is made up of 12 amino acids. The V gene lost 4 bases and the J gene lost 7 bases, with 10 bases spanning the gap. Germline CDR1 SEHNR, CDR2 FQNEAQ (reference sequence). The DNA for the CDR3 is TGTGCCAGCAGCTATATACAGCTTGAAGCTTTCTTT. It codes for CASSYIQLEAFF. Using reference TRBV7-9 and TRBJ1-1 for the parts outside the CDR3, the full variable domain is DTGVSQNPRHKITKRGQNVTFRCDPISEHNRLYWYRQTLGQGPEFLTYFQNEAQLEKSRLLSDRFSAERPKGSFSTLEIQRTEQGDSAMYLCASSYIQLEAFFGQGTRLTVV.

The chain employs TRBV5-1 and TRBJ2-2; tentatively, D is TRBD2 (5 bases). Germline values: CDR1 SGHRS, CDR2 YFSETQ. This CDR3 comprises 16 residues. The germline V and J ends were trimmed by 6 bases and 0 bases, with 15 bases remaining between them. The CDR3 loop is CASNRLGGSNTGELFF. The DNA of the CDR3 is TGCGCCAGCAATCGATTAGGAGGCTCGAACACCGGGGAGCTGTTTTTT.

In this sample, this clone turned up a few times. The chain has TRBV7-9 and TRBJ1-1, with unresolved D. Germline CDR1 SEHNR, CDR2 FQNEAQ (reference sequence). The V end was cut by 1 base, the J end by 2 bases, with 8 bases between. The CDR3 spans 14 residues. The CDR3 is CASSLEVSNTEAFF. The CDR3, as DNA: TGTGCCAGCAGCTTAGAAGTTAGTAACACTGAAGCTTTCTTT.